The next 10 T cell receptor beta chains were all read from a single sample in a study of CD8 T cells in ankylosing spondylitis (TCRdb year 2017). Library preparation employed 5' RACE. TCRdb names Illumina HiSeq 2500 as the instrument used. TCRdb trimmed public reads at Q25 via fastp, called clones via MiXCR and kept in-frame beta chains. Under each unique CDR3 protein, matching rows form one entry showing the most common genes and DNA. This sample gives roughly 68,000 distinct CDR3 sequences in total; approximately 6% of them show up just once. Approximately 5% of the sample goes to the ten largest clones. Sequencing was done on a sample of synovial fluid, either unsorted or a sorted T cell fraction (not recorded which). These receptors were collected from a male donor with ankylosing spondylitis.

This clonotype has ten or more counts. The chain is built from TRBV11-3 and TRBJ2-1; 9 nucleotides align to TRBD2. Germline loops: CDR1 SGHNT, CDR2 YENEEA. The CDR3 extends over 17 amino acids. With V trimmed by 4 bases and J by 3 bases, 10 bases remained unmatched. As DNA, the CDR3 is TGTGCCAGCAGCTCGCCGATTAGCGGGAGCTTCTACAATGAGCAGTTCTTC. Protein: CASSSPISGSFYNEQFF.

The chain is built from TRBV7-9 and TRBJ2-7, with 10 bases identical to TRBD1. CDR1 and CDR2 from the germline V gene are SEHNR and FQNEAQ (reference sequence). The V gene end was trimmed by 5 bases and the J gene end by 6 bases; junction bases not matched to a gene: 10. The CDR3 is made up of 15 amino acids. The CDR3 loop reads CASSLALDRGSEQYF. In nucleotides, the CDR3 is TGTGCCAGCAGCCTCGCTTTGGACAGGGGGTCCGAGCAGTACTTC. Variable domain in full (rest from reference TRBV7-9 and TRBJ2-7): DTGVSQNPRHKITKRGQNVTFRCDPISEHNRLYWYRQTLGQGPEFLTYFQNEAQLEKSRLLSDRFSAERPKGSFSTLEIQRTEQGDSAMYLCASSLALDRGSEQYFGPGTRLTVT.

This clonotype has ten or more counts. The rearrangement joins TRBV5-5 to TRBJ2-5; tentative D call: TRBD2 (5 bases). The CDR3 spans 14 residues. V was cut by 0 bases and J by 1 base, with 7 bases left in between. The germline CDR1 and CDR2 sequences are SGHKS and YYEKEE (reference sequence). The CDR3 nucleotides are TGTGCCAGCAGCTTGGGAGGGCTCCAAGAGACCCAGTACTTC. It translates to CASSLGGLQETQYF. Complete variable domain (other parts from reference TRBV5-5 and TRBJ2-5): DAGVTQSPTHLIKTRGQQVTLRCSPISGHKSVSWYQQVLGQGPQFIFQYYEKEERGRGNFPDRFSARQFPNYSSELNVNALLLGDSALYLCASSLGGLQETQYFGPGTRLLVL.

This clonotype was picked up a small number of times. V and J are TRBV5-1 and TRBJ1-1; D unresolved. The germline V and J ends were trimmed by 4 bases and 7 bases, with 14 bases remaining between them. The CDR3 is 13 residues long. CDR1 and CDR2 (germline): SGHRS, YFSETQ. Written as DNA, the CDR3 is TGCGCCAGCAGCATATCGAGCGGAGTTGAAGCTTTCTTT. Protein sequence: CASSISSGVEAFF.

This clonotype was seen repeatedly, ten times or more. V is TRBV19 and J is TRBJ2-7; D tentatively fits TRBD1 or TRBD2 (6 bases each). CDR1 and CDR2 (germline): LNHDA, SQIVND (reference sequence). This CDR3 has 15 residues. Between the trimmed V and J ends, which lost 5 bases and 4 bases, there was a span of 18 bases. CDR3 DNA sequence: TGTGCCAGTAGTCAACCTGGGGGGCTAGGATACGAGCAGTACTTC. It translates to CASSQPGGLGYEQYF.

Many counts were recorded for this clonotype. The V call is TRBV29-1, the J call TRBJ2-1; TRBD2 is a possible D gene (5 bases). This CDR3 region has 13 residues. V was cut by 7 bases and J by 6 bases, with 16 bases left in between. Germline-derived CDR1 and CDR2 are SQVTM and ANQGSEA. The CDR3 DNA is TGCAGCGAGGGTGTGGGCCGGGGCAATGAGCAGTTCTTC. Translated: CSEGVGRGNEQFF.

The gene calls are TRBV20-1 and TRBJ2-2, with a tentative D call TRBD1 (5 bases). Germline loops: CDR1 DFQATT, CDR2 SNEGSKA (reference sequence). V dropped 3 bases and J dropped 3 bases, with 11 bases sitting between them. This CDR3 comprises 14 residues. CDR3 protein: CSASWGADTGELFF. DNA of the CDR3: TGCAGTGCTAGTTGGGGCGCGGACACCGGGGAGCTGTTTTTT.

The chain employs TRBV11-2 and TRBJ1-1; D is ambiguous. The CDR3 contains 13 residues. The V end lost 2 bases, the J end lost 7 bases, and 11 bases lay between the germline ends. CDR1 and CDR2 from the germline V gene are SGHAT and FQNNGV. CDR3 loop: CASSLRLSLEAFF. The DNA of the CDR3 is TGTGCCAGCAGCTTAAGGCTTTCCCTTGAAGCTTTCTTT. Drawing the rest from reference TRBV11-2 and TRBJ1-1, the complete variable domain is EAGVAQSPRYKIIEKRQSVAFWCNPISGHATLYWYQQILGQGPKLLIQFQNNGVVDDSQLPKDRFSAERLKGVDSTLKIQPAKLEDSAVYLCASSLRLSLEAFFGQGTRLTVV.

This chain connects TRBV20-1 to TRBJ2-1; 7 bases line up with TRBD2. This CDR3 spans 16 amino acids. V was pared by 6 bases and J by 0 bases, with 11 bases of the junction left unmatched. Per germline, CDR1 DFQATT and CDR2 SNEGSKA (reference sequence). CDR3 sequence reads: CSAMASGGSSYNEQFF. The CDR3 region has the DNA TGCAGTGCCATGGCTAGCGGAGGAAGCTCCTACAATGAGCAGTTCTTC.

This clonotype was seen repeatedly, ten times or more. The chain recombines TRBV5-1 with TRBJ2-1; D gene uncertain. V dropped 0 bases and J dropped 8 bases, with 9 bases sitting between them. The CDR3 runs to 13 residues. CDR1 and CDR2 from the germline V gene are SGHRS and YFSETQ. CDR3 DNA sequence: TGCGCCAGCAGCTTGGCCGATGGTGATGAGCAGTTCTTC. Translating gives CASSLADGDEQFF.